Below, 19 T cell receptor beta chains from the same sample are listed, as sequenced in a study of shared clonotypes between healthy human individuals. Sequencing used immunoSEQ multiplex PCR; TCRdb keeps in-frame clones, though not all of them. Seen here are 1.4 million or so clones, 98% to 99% observed once, and the top ten hold approximately 0.4%. The sample consisted of naive CD4+ T cells sorted from blood. The subset denotes: CD45RA+ positively selected. Source of these receptors: a man aged 30 to 39 in good health.

The chain couples TRBV28 to TRBJ2-1; weak D call: TRBD2 (6 bases). V was trimmed by 3 bases and J by 5 bases, leaving 14 bases between them. Germline V gene sequence: CDR1 MDHEN, CDR2 SYDVKM. The length of the CDR3 is 15 residues. DNA for the CDR3: TGTGCCAGCAGTTTTGCGGGGTCCGGGGACAATGAGCAGTTCTTC. Its translation: CASSFAGSGDNEQFF.

This chain connects TRBV18 to TRBJ1-4; tentatively, D is TRBD1 (5 bases). Germline CDR1 KGHSH, CDR2 LQKENI. Trimming took 8 bases from V and 0 from J, leaving 10 bases between them. The CDR3 has 14 residues. This chain's CDR3 is CASGRGATNEKLFF. For the CDR3, the DNA is TGTGCCAGCGGGAGGGGCGCAACTAATGAAAAACTGTTTTTT.

Regarding this clone: An end of the junction differs from the germline gene, which may be a read error. The rearrangement joins TRBV6-1 to TRBJ2-7; tentative D call: TRBD2 (5 bases). Germline CDR1 is MNHNS and CDR2 is SASEGT. The CDR3 is 11 amino acids. CDR3 DNA: TGTGCCAGCAGTAGGACTCTTGAGCCGTACTTC. It yields the protein CASSRTLEPYF.

V usage is TRBV4-3 and J usage is TRBJ2-3; D ambiguous. Germline V gene lookup returns CDR1 LGHNA and CDR2 YSLEER. This CDR3 is built from 15 residues. V lost 1 base and J 4 bases, leaving 12 bases between the germline ends. The CDR3 spells CASSQGKGMADTQYF. In DNA form, the CDR3 reads TGCGCCAGCAGCCAAGGGAAGGGCATGGCAGATACGCAGTATTTT.

This chain uses TRBV2 with TRBJ2-1, with a weak D call TRBD2 (6 bases). Looked up from germline, CDR1 is SNHLY and CDR2 is FYNNEI. V was trimmed by 9 bases and J by 8 bases, leaving 20 bases between them. This CDR3 region has 14 residues. DNA for the CDR3: TGTGCCAGAGAGAGCGGGTACGCCGGGGATGAGCAGTTCTTC. Its translation: CARESGYAGDEQFF. Supplemented by reference TRBV2 and TRBJ2-1, the full variable domain reads EPEVTQTPSHQVTQMGQEVILRCVPISNHLYFYWYRQILGQKVEFLVSFYNNEISEKSEIFDDQFSVERPDGSNFTLKIRSTKLEDSAMYFCARESGYAGDEQFFGPGTRLTVL.

The DNA for the CDR3 is TGTGCCAGCAGCTTACTAGCGGGCAGACTCACCGGGGAGCTGTTTTTT. Translation: CASSLLAGRLTGELFF. J is TRBJ2-2 and V is TRBV11-2; 8 bases fit TRBD2. Germline CDR1 and CDR2: SGHAT and FQNNGV. CDR3 size: 16 residues. With V trimmed by 2 bases and J by 4 bases, 6 bases remained unmatched.

Concerning this clone: A read error may account for a junction end that differs from germline. The chain uses TRBV10-1 and TRBJ2-5; D unclear. This CDR3 has 13 residues. Germline CDR1 reads WNHNN; CDR2 reads SYGVQD (reference sequence). CDR3 nucleotides: TGCGCCAGCAATGAGCCGTTCCAAGAGACCCAGTACTTC. Its translation: CASNEPFQETQYF.

This clone has just one count. The chain employs TRBV14 and TRBJ1-2; no clear D. The germline V gene has CDR1 SGHDN and CDR2 FVKESK. V lost 3 bases and J lost 4, with 18 bases in between. The CDR3 runs to 16 residues. DNA for the CDR3: TGTGCCAGCAGCCAGACTAATATCTTTTCGGGCTATGGCTACACCTTC. Amino acid sequence: CASSQTNIFSGYGYTF. Full variable domain (rest looked up from reference TRBV14 and TRBJ1-2): EAGVTQFPSHSVIEKGQTVTLRCDPISGHDNLYWYRRVMGKEIKFLLHFVKESKQDESGMPNNRFLAERTGGTYSTLKVQPAELEDSGVYFCASSQTNIFSGYGYTFGSGTRLTVV.

The chain joins TRBV5-4 to TRBJ1-1; D is possibly TRBD1 (5 bases). Trimming removed 6 bases from V and 8 bases from J, with 20 bases in between. Germline V CDR1 and CDR2: SGHNT, YYREEE (reference sequence). The CDR3 is made up of 14 amino acids. This CDR3 reads CASNPNGAGLEAFF. CDR3 nucleotides: TGTGCCAGCAACCCCAACGGGGCTGGCCTGGAAGCTTTCTTT.

The V gene is TRBV9, the J gene TRBJ2-2; possible D gene TRBD1, 6 bases. This CDR3 has 16 amino acids. Trimming left V 3 bases short and J 0 bases short, with 12 bases between. Germline loops: CDR1 SGDLS, CDR2 YYNGEE. CDR3 protein: CASSAEQGSNTGELFF. The DNA of the CDR3 is TGTGCCAGCAGCGCTGAACAGGGTTCGAACACCGGGGAGCTGTTTTTT.

This chain links TRBV10-3 with TRBJ1-1, with D unclear. Trimming stripped 6 bases from V and 8 bases from J, with 10 bases between. Germline lookup yields CDR1 ENHRY and CDR2 SYGVKD. There are 11 residues in the CDR3. This chain's CDR3 is CAIRGTSEAFF. In DNA, the CDR3 is TGTGCCATCAGGGGAACAAGCGAAGCTTTCTTT.

The chain uses TRBV5-1 and TRBJ2-7, with a tentative D call TRBD2 (6 bases). CDR1 SGHRS and CDR2 YFSETQ come from the germline V gene. The CDR3 totals 14 residues. V lost 7 bases, J lost 3 bases, and 17 bases lay in between. The CDR3 nucleotides are TGCGCCAGCTCCGAGATAGGGCGGGGCTACGAGCAGTACTTC. Translating it yields CASSEIGRGYEQYF.

V and J are TRBV7-9 and TRBJ1-2; D unresolved. Germline V gives CDR1 SEHNR, CDR2 FQNEAQ (reference sequence). Trimming removed 0 bases at V and 8 bases at J, with 13 bases between. This CDR3 contains 14 residues. The CDR3, as DNA: TGTGCCAGCAGCTTAGCCCCCCAGGACGGGGGCTACACCTTC. This encodes CASSLAPQDGGYTF.

The V and J genes are TRBV7-6 and TRBJ2-1; TRBD1 matches 11 bases. CDR1 and CDR2 (germline): SGHVS, FNYEAQ. The junction had 4 bases not matched to a gene; V was cut back by 1 base and J by 11 bases. CDR3 length: 14 amino acids. The CDR3 bases are TGTGCCAGCAGCTTAGGGGACAGGGGGAGAAAGCAGTTCTTC. It translates to CASSLGDRGRKQFF.

The rearrangement links TRBV7-2 to TRBJ2-7, with 11 bases lining up with TRBD2. The V and J ends lost 5 bases and 2 bases, in that order; junction bases with no gene match: 5. The CDR3 covers 15 residues. Germline loops: CDR1 SGHTA, CDR2 FQGNSA. The CDR3 DNA sequence: TGTGCCAGCAGCCAGATGACTAGCGGGACCTACGAGCAGTACTTC. Its translation is CASSQMTSGTYEQYF.

Here the CDR3 DNA reads TGTGCCAGCTCACTACGACTAGCGGGAGGTAGCGATGAGCAGTTCTTC. Its protein product is CASSLRLAGGSDEQFF. The chain employs TRBV18 and TRBJ2-1; 13 nucleotides align to TRBD2. The CDR3 covers 16 residues. V shed 4 bases and J 8 bases; nucleotides not matched to a gene: 8. Germline lookup yields CDR1 KGHSH and CDR2 LQKENI.

This clone was observed once. The rearrangement joins TRBV13 to TRBJ1-1, with 8 bases lining up with TRBD1. After removal of 5 bases from V and 2 bases from J, the junction contained 7 bases not matched to a gene. Germline CDR1 and CDR2: PRHDT and FYEKMQ (reference sequence). The CDR3 extends over 15 amino acids. CDR3 protein: CASSQTGGENTEAFF. The DNA for the CDR3 is TGTGCCAGCAGCCAAACAGGGGGGGAAAACACTGAAGCTTTCTTT.

This CDR3 is CASSPIGGMNTEAFF. CDR3 nucleotides: TGCGCCAGCAGCCCGATAGGGGGCATGAACACTGAAGCTTTCTTT. This chain joins TRBV5-1 and TRBJ1-1; 7 nucleotides match TRBD1. The V and J ends lost 4 bases and 0 bases, in that order; junction bases with no gene match: 6. Germline V gene data show CDR1 as SGHRS and CDR2 as YFSETQ. CDR3 length: 15 residues.

Here the CDR3 reads CASRGAAASPRGNEQFF. As DNA, the CDR3 is TGTGCCAGCAGGGGGGCGGCTGCTAGCCCCAGGGGCAATGAGCAGTTCTTC. V usage is TRBV2 and J usage is TRBJ2-1; tentatively, D is TRBD1 (6 bases). Trimming stripped 6 bases from V and 6 bases from J, with 24 bases between. The CDR3 contains 17 residues. Germline CDR1 reads SNHLY; CDR2 reads FYNNEI. Full variable domain (missing parts from reference TRBV2 and TRBJ2-1): EPEVTQTPSHQVTQMGQEVILRCVPISNHLYFYWYRQILGQKVEFLVSFYNNEISEKSEIFDDQFSVERPDGSNFTLKIRSTKLEDSAMYFCASRGAAASPRGNEQFFGPGTRLTVL.